The 31 T cell receptor beta chains below come from one sample, sequenced in a study of CD8+ T cells in alopecia areata. Treatment of the sample: oral pan-JAK inhibitor, 5-10 mg twice daily. Once RNA had been extracted, it was reverse transcribed into cDNA to act as the sequencing template. The table came from immunoSEQ multiplex PCR; TCRdb's copy has only in-frame clones and leaves some out. The data show 95,000 to 120,000 clones, with 56% seen just once and roughly 3.5% held by the top ten. The sample here was CD4+ T cells sorted from blood, taken at week 24, from a patient treated with tofacitinib. Receptor source: a human donor with alopecia areata.

This clone was picked up a small number of times. The V gene is TRBV5-1, the J gene TRBJ2-4; no reliable D call. V shed 4 bases and J shed 3 bases, with 11 bases lying between them. CDR1 and CDR2 (germline): SGHRS, YFSETQ. The CDR3 is made up of 14 amino acids. The CDR3 bases are TGCGCCAGCAGCCCCACGGTGGGCAAAAACATTCAGTACTTC. It translates to CASSPTVGKNIQYF.

Only a few counts were recorded for this clone. The chain carries TRBV5-6 and TRBJ2-3; TRBD1 matches 7 bases. The CDR3 sequence is 16 residues long. After removal of 4 bases from V and 5 bases from J, the junction contained 13 bases not matched to a gene. Germline V gene lookup returns CDR1 SGHDT and CDR2 YYEEEE. In DNA form, the CDR3 reads TGTGCCAGCAGCGGGGGACCCACAGGGGCCGGAGATACGCAGTATTTT. It translates to CASSGGPTGAGDTQYF. The whole variable domain, remainder taken from reference TRBV5-6 and TRBJ2-3, is DAGVTQSPTHLIKTRGQQVTLRCSPKSGHDTVSWYQQALGQGPQFIFQYYEEEERQRGNFPDRFSGHQFPNYSSELNVNALLLGDSALYLCASSGGPTGAGDTQYFGPGTRLTVL.

V usage is TRBV5-4 and J usage is TRBJ2-5; TRBD2 aligns across 7 bases. J was trimmed by 5 bases and V by 3 bases; bases with no gene match: 1. CDR1 is SGHNT, CDR2 YYREEE, per germline (reference sequence). This CDR3 has 12 residues. The CDR3 loop is CASSSGGETQYF. As DNA, the CDR3 is TGTGCCAGCAGCTCCGGGGGGGAGACCCAGTACTTC.

The rearrangement uses TRBV27 and TRBJ2-7; 10 bases map to TRBD2. The CDR3 extends over 15 amino acids. CDR1 and CDR2 (germline): MNHEY, SMNVEV (reference sequence). Trimming took 11 bases from V and 2 from J; bases not matched to a gene: 12. Written as DNA, the CDR3 is TGTGCCGCCAGTTCTCCTAGCGGGGGAACCTACGAGCAGTACTTC. Protein: CAASSPSGGTYEQYF.

V and J are TRBV2 and TRBJ2-1; TRBD1 matches 9 bases. CDR3 length: 15 residues. The J segment lost 3 bases and the V segment lost 5 bases, leaving 5 bases of the junction unmatched. The V gene's germline CDR1 is SNHLY and CDR2 FYNNEI. DNA for the CDR3: TGTGCCAGCAGTCCACAGGGGGCTGACTACAATGAGCAGTTCTTC. Translated: CASSPQGADYNEQFF.

The J gene is TRBJ2-5, the V gene TRBV6-5; 8 bases are a match to TRBD2. Germline CDR1 and CDR2: MNHEY and SVGAGI. Trimming removed 0 bases from V and 5 bases from J; junction bases left unmatched: 5. The CDR3 length is 15 residues. The CDR3 DNA reads TGTGCCAGCAGTTACTCGCCGGGAGGGGGGGAGACCCAGTACTTC. Encoded protein: CASSYSPGGGETQYF.

The rearrangement links TRBV29-1 to TRBJ2-5, with no clear D. Trimming stripped 8 bases from V and 0 bases from J, with 10 bases between. The CDR3 consists of 12 residues. CDR1 is SQVTM, CDR2 ANQGSEA, per germline. This CDR3 reads CSQLGNQETQYF. CDR3 in DNA: TGCAGCCAATTAGGTAACCAAGAGACCCAGTACTTC.

There are a few counts of this clone. This chain links TRBV29-1 with TRBJ1-6; D ambiguous. V dropped 2 bases and J dropped 14 bases, with 19 bases sitting between them. The CDR3 has 14 amino acids. Germline V CDR1 and CDR2: SQVTM, ANQGSEA. CDR3 sequence (DNA): TGCAGCGTTGAACACCCTCGGAAACCCGGTTCCCTCCACTTT. Its translation: CSVEHPRKPGSLHF.

V is TRBV5-1 and J is TRBJ2-2; tentative D call: TRBD1 (6 bases). CDR1 SGHRS and CDR2 YFSETQ come from the germline V gene. The CDR3 totals 15 residues. Trimming shortened V by 3 bases and J by 0 bases, and 9 bases separated the two germline ends. Written as DNA, the CDR3 is TGCGCCAGCAGCTCCGGGACATCGAACACCGGGGAGCTGTTTTTT. Its translation: CASSSGTSNTGELFF.

This CDR3 reads CASSFARQGGEAFF. CDR3 sequence (DNA): TGTGCCAGCAGTTTCGCTCGACAGGGAGGTGAAGCTTTCTTT. The genes are TRBV6-5 and TRBJ1-1; 7 bases map to TRBD1. V lost 4 bases, J lost 7 bases, and 9 bases stayed unmatched. Germline lookup yields CDR1 MNHEY and CDR2 SVGAGI. The CDR3 consists of 14 residues.

The gene calls are TRBV11-3 and TRBJ2-7; TRBD1 agrees at 7 bases. Germline V lookup: CDR1 SGHNT, CDR2 YENEEA. The CDR3 is made up of 17 amino acids. The trim removed 5 bases at V and 1 base at J, leaving 14 bases unmatched. The CDR3 region is CASSAPRDSLRSYEQYF. The DNA of the CDR3 is TGTGCCAGCAGCGCCCCTCGGGACAGTCTTCGGTCCTACGAGCAGTACTTC.

The V gene is TRBV5-1, the J gene TRBJ2-5; D ambiguous. CDR3 length equals 15 residues. Germline loops: CDR1 SGHRS, CDR2 YFSETQ. V lost 1 base and J lost 2, with 12 bases in between. The DNA of the CDR3 is TGCGCCAGCAGCTTGTTCGGTAGAGCTCAAGAGACCCAGTACTTC. It codes for CASSLFGRAQETQYF.

In this sample, this clone turned up a few times. CDR3 protein: CASSQVAGGLPYNEQFF. The CDR3, as DNA: TGCGCCAGCAGCCAAGTAGCGGGGGGGCTCCCTTACAATGAGCAGTTCTTC. The gene calls are TRBV4-3 and TRBJ2-1; 11 bases align to TRBD2. Germline loops: CDR1 LGHNA, CDR2 YSLEER. The CDR3 consists of 17 residues. The V segment lost 1 base and the J segment 4 bases; nucleotides outside the gene matches: 6.

This clone came up a few times. The chain uses TRBV25-1 and TRBJ2-3; TRBD2 agrees at 11 bases. The J segment lost 7 bases and the V segment lost 6 bases, leaving 6 bases of the junction unmatched. Germline V gene sequence: CDR1 MGHDK, CDR2 SYGVNS. There are 14 residues in the CDR3. CDR3 in amino acids: CASRSSGGMNTQYF. CDR3 in DNA: TGTGCCAGCAGATCTAGCGGGGGGATGAATACGCAGTATTTT.

This clone showed up just a few times. The chain joins TRBV7-9 to TRBJ2-4; D is perhaps TRBD1 (6 bases). The CDR3 contains 15 residues. CDR1 SEHNR and CDR2 FQNEAQ come from the germline V gene (reference sequence). The V end was cut by 3 bases, the J end by 0 bases, with 9 bases between. This chain's CDR3 is CASSLRGIAKNIQYF. For the CDR3, the DNA is TGTGCCAGCAGCTTGAGGGGGATAGCCAAAAACATTCAGTACTTC.

The rearrangement joins TRBV5-1 to TRBJ1-6, with a possible D match to TRBD1 (6 bases). The length of the CDR3 is 16 residues. Germline CDR1 and CDR2: SGHRS and YFSETQ. The V end was cut by 3 bases, the J end by 7 bases, with 17 bases between. CDR3 sequence reads: CASSWDAQGGNSPLHF. The CDR3 bases are TGCGCCAGCAGCTGGGACGCACAGGGTGGCAATTCACCCCTCCACTTT.

This CDR3 reads CASSFKAGAYNEQFF. The DNA for the CDR3 is TGTGCCAGCAGCTTTAAAGCGGGGGCTTACAATGAGCAGTTCTTC. The V and J genes are TRBV5-6 and TRBJ2-1; the match to TRBD2 covers 8 bases. Trimming cost V 2 bases and J 4 bases; bases outside gene matches: 5. CDR1 SGHDT and CDR2 YYEEEE come from the germline V gene. The CDR3 loop spans 15 amino acids.

The chain has TRBV30 and TRBJ1-1, with a tentative D call TRBD1 (5 bases). V lost 4 bases and J lost 0, with 12 bases in between. The CDR3 has 14 residues. The germline gives CDR1 GTSNPN, CDR2 SVGIG (reference sequence). The CDR3 sequence is CAWNGQFMNTEAFF. CDR3 nucleotides: TGTGCCTGGAATGGACAATTCATGAACACTGAAGCTTTCTTT.

The gene calls are TRBV11-2 and TRBJ1-2; a weak D match, TRBD1 (5 bases). The CDR3 covers 13 residues. CDR1 and CDR2 from the germline V gene are SGHAT and FQNNGV. V was clipped by 0 bases and J by 7 bases, with 9 bases between them. The CDR3 DNA sequence: TGTGCCAGCAGCTTAGAGACAGCTTCTGGCTACACCTTC. Amino acid sequence: CASSLETASGYTF.

V and J are TRBV29-1 and TRBJ2-3; no firm D call. Trimming removed 3 bases at V and 4 bases at J, with 8 bases between. Germline CDR1 reads SQVTM; CDR2 reads ANQGSEA. The CDR3 runs to 12 residues. The CDR3 DNA sequence: TGCAGCGTTGAGGAGCCTTCAGATACGCAGTATTTT. It encodes CSVEEPSDTQYF.

This sequence joins TRBV29-1 and TRBJ2-1; TRBD1 agrees at 7 bases. This CDR3 comprises 13 residues. Trimming at V came to 5 bases and at J to 6 bases, leaving 7 bases not matched to a gene. Germline V gene sequence: CDR1 SQVTM, CDR2 ANQGSEA. The CDR3 is CSVRYRGPNEQFF. The DNA of the CDR3 is TGCAGCGTTAGATACAGGGGACCCAATGAGCAGTTCTTC.

The chain uses TRBV4-1 and TRBJ2-3; possibly TRBD1 or TRBD2 for D (5 bases each). The length of the CDR3 is 15 residues. The V gene lost 0 bases and the J gene lost 2 bases, with 9 bases spanning the gap. Per the germline V gene, CDR1 is MGHRA and CDR2 is YSYEKL. The CDR3 DNA reads TGCGCCAGCAGCCAAGAAGGGACCTTCACAGATACGCAGTATTTT. This gives the protein CASSQEGTFTDTQYF.

This chain uses TRBV2 with TRBJ1-5; D not certain. Germline V gives CDR1 SNHLY, CDR2 FYNNEI. This CDR3 contains 12 residues. V was pared by 2 bases and J by 7 bases, with 6 bases between. CDR3 loop: CASSELLQPQHF. The CDR3 DNA follows: TGTGCCAGCAGTGAACTGCTGCAGCCCCAGCATTTT.

This clone was found a few times. The rearrangement joins TRBV19 to TRBJ1-2; no clear D gene. CDR1 is LNHDA, CDR2 SQIVND, per germline (reference sequence). Trimming took 8 bases from V and 5 from J, leaving 18 bases between them. The CDR3 has 14 amino acids. The CDR3 region is CASSSLGQLYGYTF. The DNA of the CDR3 is TGTGCCAGTTCGAGTTTAGGCCAATTGTATGGCTACACCTTC.

V and J are TRBV4-2 and TRBJ2-5, with D perhaps matching TRBD2 (5 bases). The V and J ends lost 0 bases and 5 bases respectively, with 13 bases between them. The CDR3 consists of 15 residues. Per germline, CDR1 LGHNA and CDR2 YNFKEQ. The CDR3 spells CASSQDLASSETQYF. The CDR3 DNA sequence: TGTGCCAGCAGCCAAGATTTGGCTAGCAGCGAGACCCAGTACTTC.

The chain joins TRBV30 to TRBJ2-5, with D unresolved. The V gene's germline CDR1 is GTSNPN and CDR2 SVGIG (reference sequence). Between the trimmed V and J ends, which lost 3 bases and 5 bases, there was a span of 7 bases. The CDR3 runs to 11 residues. CDR3 sequence reads: CAWRTMETQYF. CDR3 nucleotides: TGTGCCTGGAGGACGATGGAGACCCAGTACTTC.

This clone was seen a few times. The rearrangement links TRBV5-4 to TRBJ1-2; D is undetermined. The V and J ends lost 0 bases and 7 bases respectively, with 10 bases between them. Germline CDR1 and CDR2: SGHNT and YYREEE (reference sequence). This CDR3 region has 13 residues. CDR3 sequence reads: CASSLDRVRGYTF. For the CDR3, the DNA is TGTGCCAGCAGCTTGGACCGGGTGCGTGGCTACACCTTC.

This clone was recorded a few times. The genes are TRBV7-2 and TRBJ2-3; 12 positions match TRBD2. The germline V gene has CDR1 SGHTA and CDR2 FQGNSA. The CDR3 has 16 residues. V lost 1 base to trimming and J lost 7 bases; unmatched junction nucleotides: 6. DNA for the CDR3: TGTGCCAGCAGCTTAGGCGCTAGCGGGGGGGCAAATACGCAGTATTTT. Protein: CASSLGASGGANTQYF.

The V and J genes are TRBV7-2 and TRBJ2-5, with TRBD1 matching over 11 bases. Trimming removed 5 bases from V and 2 bases from J; junction bases left unmatched: 1. The CDR3 runs to 14 residues. Germline CDR1 and CDR2: SGHTA and FQGNSA. This CDR3 is CASSRDRGQETQYF. Written as DNA, the CDR3 is TGTGCCAGCAGCCGGGACAGGGGGCAAGAGACCCAGTACTTC.

The chain couples TRBV7-2 to TRBJ2-5, with D unclear. The CDR3 length is 13 residues. Deletions cut 1 base from V and 4 bases from J, with 7 bases between. Germline CDR1 reads SGHTA; CDR2 reads FQGNSA. Written as DNA, the CDR3 is TGTGCCAGCAGCTTAGGTCTCCGAGAGACCCAGTACTTC. It encodes CASSLGLRETQYF.

This chain uses TRBV5-4 with TRBJ2-7, with D hard to call. Trimming took off 0 bases at V and 4 bases at J, with 5 bases between the two ends. This CDR3 has 12 residues. Germline V lookup: CDR1 SGHNT, CDR2 YYREEE (reference sequence). The CDR3 DNA follows: TGTGCCAGCAGCTTGGTTGGGTACGAGCAGTACTTC. Encoded protein: CASSLVGYEQYF.